The clone carrying this TCR beta chain occurred a few times. Per the study methods: Reference gene primer amplification yielded estimated nucleated cell counts. Data came from immunoSEQ multiplex PCR; TCRdb stores just in-frame clones and leaves some out. Clone size and the V and J calls come from that table; the DNA yielded D and trimming. The table has about 130,000 clones, about 81% seen once; the top ten hold around 4.1%. These data originate in a study of blood T cell repertoires in COVID-19. Across the study: Researchers got acute and convalescent COVID-19 samples from the United States, Italy and Spain. Sample material is recorded as cDNA or gDNA derived from T cells, B-cell-depleted T cells, or PBMCs.

The germline V gene has CDR1 SNHLY and CDR2 FYNNEI. The CDR3 spans 13 residues. Trimming at V came to 8 bases and at J to 7 bases, leaving 10 bases not matched to a gene. The source is a woman in her 50s with acute or convalescent COVID-19. The chain carries TRBV2 and TRBJ2-5; TRBD2 agrees at 7 bases. Sequencing was carried out using peripheral blood. CDR3 residues: CASGGEREGTQYF. CDR3 bases: TGTGCCAGCGGGGGAGAGCGGGAAGGGACCCAGTACTTC.